This TCR beta chain was retrieved from a study of shared T cell receptors in the human thymus. This CDR3 has 16 residues. Trimming cost V 4 bases and J 6 bases, with 22 bases left between them. Per germline, CDR1 GTSNPN and CDR2 SVGIG (reference sequence). Generated by immunoSEQ multiplex PCR, the TCRdb table keeps only in-frame clones and is missing some. The data show approximately 400,000 clones, around 95% seen once. Sequencing used thymocytes. The receptor was isolated from a human donor. The V call is TRBV30, the J call TRBJ1-5, with D perhaps TRBD1 (5 bases). In DNA form, the CDR3 reads TGTGCCTGGACCCCCCCGGCAGGGATCAAGAGTCAGCCCCAGCATTTT. Translation: CAWTPPAGIKSQPQHF.